The T cell receptor (beta chain) under discussion was sequenced for a study of T cells in Graves' hyperthyroidism and ophthalmopathy. Points from the study as a whole: Model output signaled ophthalmopathy a median about 6.3 months ahead of onset.

Of note for this clonotype: Its antigen is as yet unknown.

Among ophthalmopathy patients, the Clinical Activity Score reached at least 3, the NOSPECS grade reached at least 4, and duration remained under 3 months. Researchers took RNA transcripts and amplified the TCR beta CDR3 regions from them. First-round RT-PCR with HTBI primers amplified the TCR CDR3 region. TCRdb redid the calling of the multiplex PCR reads with MiXCR, one entry per CDR3 protein. In the table there are about 300,000 distinct CDR3 sequences, roughly 19% of which are singletons. Trimming cost V 11 bases and J 6 bases, with 16 bases left between them. CDR3 length: 13 residues. Germline-derived CDR1 and CDR2 are LNHDA and SQIVND (reference sequence).

Sequencing used blood. The chain recombines TRBV19 with TRBJ2-2, with D possibly TRBD1 on 6 matching bases. This clonotype was obtained from a man aged 50-60 years with Graves' ophthalmopathy. The CDR3 coding sequence is TGTGCCGTAAAACAGGGATACGCCGGGGAGCTGTTTTTT. This codes for CAVKQGYAGELFF.